This TCR beta chain was recovered during a study of HIV-infected patients and healthy controls. Study outcomes and limitations: No HLA typing of donors was done in this study.

Reverse transcription used 450 to 550 ng RNA and constant-region primers for alpha and beta. Using multiplexing indices, alpha and beta chain libraries were generated apart by chain-specific third strand synthesis. TCRdb re-called the 5' RACE reads with MiXCR, one entry per CDR3 protein. The sample includes around 13,000 distinct CDR3 sequences, 9% to 10% seen only once; the top ten take around 6.8%. This clonotype was found a few times. The antigen is undetermined. The repertoire came from unfractionated whole blood and reflected all unsorted peripheral T cells. This CDR3 is 16 amino acids long. V was clipped by 0 bases and J by 1 base, with 15 bases between them. Germline CDR1 DFQATT, CDR2 SNEGSKA (reference sequence).

The genes are TRBV20-1 and TRBJ1-1; the D is unclear. This TCR came from an adult in good health. The sequenced material came from blood. CDR3 sequence reads: CSARDPVKSANTEAFF. The CDR3 coding sequence is TGCAGTGCTAGAGATCCCGTTAAGTCGGCGAACACTGAAGCTTTCTTT.